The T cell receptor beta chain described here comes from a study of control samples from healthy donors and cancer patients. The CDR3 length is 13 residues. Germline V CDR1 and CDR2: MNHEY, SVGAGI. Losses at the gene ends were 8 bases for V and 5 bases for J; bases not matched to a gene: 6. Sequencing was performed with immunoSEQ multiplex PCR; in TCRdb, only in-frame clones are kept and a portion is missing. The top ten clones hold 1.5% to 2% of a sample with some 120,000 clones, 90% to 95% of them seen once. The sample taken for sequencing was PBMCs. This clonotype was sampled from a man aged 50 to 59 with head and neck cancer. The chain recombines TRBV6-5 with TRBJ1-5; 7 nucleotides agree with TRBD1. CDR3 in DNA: TGTGCCAGCGAGGGGGCTGGGGATCAGCCCCAGCATTTT. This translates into CASEGAGDQPQHF.